This TCR beta chain was recorded in a study of blood T cell repertoires in COVID-19. Study overall: The United States, Italy and Spain provided the acute and convalescent COVID-19 samples. Sources were T cells, B-cell-depleted T cells, or PBMCs; the material itself was cDNA or gDNA.

In the original analysis: Reference gene primer amplification gave estimated nucleated cell counts. Some clones are missing from TCRdb's copy, which holds only in-frame ones; the method was immunoSEQ multiplex PCR. V and J calls and clone size come straight from that table; D and trimming were deduced from the DNA. The sample includes around 140,000 clones, more than 75% of them seen just once. The sequenced material came from peripheral blood. The clonotype was recovered from a woman between 45 and 65 years old with active or convalescent COVID-19.

The CDR3 DNA sequence: TGTGCCAGCAGCCAAGTTTCGGTGTGGCAGGGAAGAAACACCATATATTTT. Protein: CASSQVSVWQGRNTIYF. This rearrangement joins TRBV3-1 (or the pseudogene TRBV3-2) to TRBJ1-3; D possibly corresponds to TRBD1 (5 bases). Trimming took 1 base from V and 5 from J, leaving 18 bases between them. The germline V gene encodes CDR1 LGHDT and CDR2 YNNKEL (reference sequence). This CDR3 has 17 amino acids.